The following is a T cell receptor beta chain sequence with its context. Its antigen is unidentified. A single record per CDR3 protein comes from TCRdb applying MiXCR to the 5' RACE reads. The sample lists about 470,000 distinct CDR3 sequences, around 25% seen once, with under 15% in the top ten. The record originates from a study of T-cell memory formation after mild COVID-19. The study's findings and limits: Shrinking CD4+ clones resided mostly in CM and EM, and CD8+ ones in EMRA.

Trimming removed 3 bases from V and 7 bases from J, with 13 bases in between. This CDR3 region has 13 residues. The germline V gene encodes CDR1 GTSNPN and CDR2 SVGIG (reference sequence). The sample comprised PBMCs or a T cell subset sorted from them (not recorded which). The rearrangement uses TRBV30 and TRBJ2-4, with D uncertain. This TCR derives from an adult woman who had mild COVID-19 (a few samples of this study predate the infection). Cell type and time point are not known. The CDR3 DNA follows: TGTGCCTGGAGCCAGAACCAATTTAACATTCAGTACTTC. The encoded protein is CAWSQNQFNIQYF. Together with reference TRBV30 and TRBJ2-4, the CDR3 gives the full variable domain: SQTIHQWPATLVQPVGSPLSLECTVEGTSNPNLYWYRQAAGRGLQLLFYSVGIGQISSEVPQNLSASRPQDRQFILSSKKLLLSDSGFYLCAWSQNQFNIQYFGAGTRLSVL.